The text below deals with one T cell receptor (beta chain). Its cognate antigen has yet to be identified. Base qualities are not provided; no much larger clone lies one nucleotide away. Reading the label with the study, this specimen's treatment or condition is: some 20 received Ad26.COV2.S at low or high dose, single or two shots; about 5 received placebo; per-sample allocation not given. Repertoires of vaccine and placebo recipients were sequenced from samples collected on day 63 after the first injection. Between 29 July and 7 August 2020, Cohort 1b enrolled about 27 adults aged 18-55 years at one site in Boston, USA. Ad26.COV2.S was a replication-incompetent adenovirus type 26 vector that expressed a prefusion-stabilized SARS-CoV-2 spike protein derived from the original Wuhan strain. Trimming takes 5 bases from V and 4 bases from J, and the germline ends sit 17 bases apart. As encoded in the germline V gene, CDR1 is SGHNT while CDR2 is YENEEA. Spanning cysteine to phenylalanine, the CDR3 consists of 16 amino acids. The entry retains the CDR3 DNA only, 48 bases that are in frame from base 1.

The immunoSEQ Assay was the method used to sequence TCRbeta CDR3 regions. After extraction, genomic DNA underwent amplification by bias-controlled multiplex PCR, followed by high-throughput sequencing. Regarding the original processing steps: To quantify the absolute abundance of every unique TCRbeta CDR3 region, sequences were collapsed and filtered. T cell fraction was estimated by normalizing TCRbeta template counts to usable DNA, which was measured by amplifying reference genes present in all nucleated cells. Repertoire TCRs were annotated as SARS-CoV-2-specific when V gene, CDR3 amino acid sequence and J gene were exactly matched to a known reactive TCR set. The reference SARS-CoV-2 TCR set was obtained from MIRA and was filtered for enrichment in COVID-19-positive ImmuneCODE repertoires, whereby public or cross-reactive TCRs were removed. Using the MIRA antigens, annotated TCRs were further analysed by specific ORF or by position within an ORF. Breadth was defined as the number of annotated unique rearrangements divided by the total number of unique productive rearrangements, and depth was defined as the summed frequency of the annotated unique rearrangements. Two-sided Wilcoxon rank-sum tests were applied when comparing TCR breadth between groups. TCRdb provides this immuneACCESS table in a form limited to in-frame rearrangements. Some clones are lacking; in checked studies, under half of them reflect an unresolved V gene, and why the rest are absent is not known. V and J calls and clone size come straight from that table; D and trimming were deduced from the DNA. This sample holds fewer than 800,000 clones; more than 70% were observed only once. Nearly 1.5% of the sample rests with the top ten.

This entry comes from a study of Ad26.COV2.S vaccination and SARS-CoV-2 variants (dated by TCRdb to the early 2020s). The study in broad terms: Donors in the vaccine arm were drawn from COV1001, a multicentre, randomized, double-blind, placebo-controlled phase I-IIa trial testing Ad26.COV2.S in healthy adults. Trial participants were randomized into five groups of five, in which low-dose or high-dose Ad26.COV2.S was given once or twice, or placebo was given on both occasions. The TCR-sequenced set comprised approximately 32 samples: around 20 Ad26.COV2.S vaccine recipients, 5 placebo recipients and 8 SARS-CoV-2 convalescent individuals. Sequencing of the TCRbeta repertoire served to evaluate the specificity and breadth of SARS-CoV-2-reactive T cell receptors following Ad26.COV2.S vaccination. Blinding of investigators to trial group allocation was maintained during experiments and outcome assessment. Ad26.COV2.S was administered intramuscularly at 5 x 10^10 or 1 x 10^11 viral particles, either as a single shot or as two shots given 56 days apart. Broad study findings and their caveats: After vaccination, spike-specific CD8+ and CD4+ T cell responses were reported to show substantial breadth. Non-spike TCR breadth was comparable between vaccine and placebo recipients, consistent with the vaccine containing only spike. The study lacked the statistical power to compare responses across vaccine doses or regimens. Higher spike-specific TCR breadth was observed in Ad26.COV2.S recipients than in placebo recipients (P = 0.0014). The authors noted that the TCR breadth and depth analyses may have underestimated total T cell responses.

The sequence came from a person between 18 and 60 years old who received the Ad26.COV2.S COVID-19 vaccine or a placebo. This specimen was peripheral blood, taken in a trial of Ad26.COV2.S vaccine versus placebo. The rearranged chain carries TRBV11-3 and TRBJ2-2; the D gene is possibly TRBD1, with 6 bases matching. The CDR3 reads CASSQTGSRATGELFF. The nucleotide sequence reads TGTGCCAGCAGCCAAACAGGGTCCCGCGCCACCGGGGAGCTGTTTTTT.